The rows below give T cell receptor beta chains drawn from one sample of a study of response to subunit inactivated influenza vaccine. MiXCR, run by TCRdb on the RT-PCR reads, gives a single entry per CDR3 protein. The sample comprises 530,000 or so distinct CDR3 sequences, 12% of which are singletons, and 10% to 13% rests with the top ten. The source was PBMCs from blood, collected on the day of vaccination. These receptors originate from a man over 45 who received an inactivated influenza vaccine. CDR3s include the opening cysteine and the closing phenylalanine or tryptophan. D genes are given only for firm matches. Only some rows state a clone size, as once, few, many or a class for expanded clones.

CDR3aa: CASSPAGLAGSTDTQYF; CDR3nt: TGCGCCAGCAGCCCCGCTGGACTAGCGGGTAGCACAGATACGCAGTATTTT; j_gene: TRBJ2-3; d_gene: TRBD2; v_gene: TRBV5-1; abundance: NA
CDR3aa: CASSLPTSAAGELFF; CDR3nt: TGTGCCAGCAGCCTCCCGACTAGCGCCGCCGGGGAGCTGTTTTTT; j_gene: TRBJ2-2; d_gene: TRBD2; v_gene: TRBV7-2; abundance: NA
CDR3aa: CASSLSDGEFCVF; CDR3nt: TGTGCCAGCAGCTTATCGGATGGAGAGTTCTGCGTCTTC; j_gene: TRBJ2-1; d_gene: NA; v_gene: TRBV11-1; abundance: NA
CDR3aa: CASSLQPGRNSPLHF; CDR3nt: TGTGCCAGCAGTTTACAGCCAGGGCGGAATTCACCCCTCCACTTT; j_gene: TRBJ1-6; d_gene: NA; v_gene: TRBV12-3/TRBV12-4; abundance: few
CDR3aa: CASSSYRDSNTGELFF; CDR3nt: TGCGCCAGCAGCTCCTACCGGGACTCCAACACCGGGGAGCTGTTTTTT; j_gene: TRBJ2-2; d_gene: NA; v_gene: TRBV4-1; abundance: NA
CDR3aa: CASSPRLIVGAYEQYF; CDR3nt: TGTGCCAGCAGCCCCCGACTGATAGTGGGGGCCTACGAGCAGTACTTC; j_gene: TRBJ2-7; d_gene: NA; v_gene: TRBV7-2; abundance: NA
CDR3aa: CATSSSGTWRETQYF; CDR3nt: TGTGCCACCAGCTCTAGCGGTACCTGGAGGGAGACCCAGTACTTC; j_gene: TRBJ2-5; d_gene: TRBD2; v_gene: TRBV12-3/TRBV12-4; abundance: few
CDR3aa: CASGRNEKLFF; CDR3nt: TGTGCCAGCGGGCGTAATGAAAAACTGTTTTTT; j_gene: TRBJ1-4; d_gene: NA; v_gene: TRBV28; abundance: few
CDR3aa: CASFSSGANVLTF; CDR3nt: TGTGCCAGCTTTAGCTCTGGGGCCAACGTCCTGACTTTC; j_gene: TRBJ2-6; d_gene: NA; v_gene: TRBV7-9; abundance: few
CDR3aa: CASSGARNEQFF; CDR3nt: TGTGCCAGTAGCGGGGCCCGTAATGAGCAGTTCTTC; j_gene: TRBJ2-1; d_gene: NA; v_gene: TRBV19; abundance: NA
CDR3aa: CASSLMSTGDFYKNIQYF; CDR3nt: TGTGCCAGCAGTTTAATGTCTACAGGGGACTTTTATAAAAACATTCAGTACTTC; j_gene: TRBJ2-4; d_gene: NA; v_gene: TRBV28; abundance: few
CDR3aa: CSADPRIQEKSYEQYF; CDR3nt: TGCAGTGCGGACCCCAGAATACAGGAAAAATCCTACGAGCAGTACTTC; j_gene: TRBJ2-7; d_gene: NA; v_gene: TRBV20-1; abundance: NA
CDR3aa: CASSLDLRGGGYTF; CDR3nt: TGTGCCAGCAGCTTAGATCTGCGGGGGGGCGGCTACACCTTC; j_gene: TRBJ1-2; d_gene: NA; v_gene: TRBV7-9; abundance: few
CDR3aa: CATSSGGFRGTDTQYF; CDR3nt: TGTGCCACCAGCAGTGGCGGATTTAGGGGCACAGATACGCAGTATTTT; j_gene: TRBJ2-3; d_gene: NA; v_gene: TRBV15; abundance: many
CDR3aa: CASTFMGQGVDEQYF; CDR3nt: TGTGCCAGCACCTTTATGGGACAGGGAGTAGACGAGCAGTACTTC; j_gene: TRBJ2-7; d_gene: TRBD1; v_gene: TRBV2; abundance: few
CDR3aa: CASSLGNRGRSNEKLFF; CDR3nt: TGTGCCAGCAGCTTAGGGAACAGGGGGCGTAGTAATGAAAAACTGTTTTTT; j_gene: TRBJ1-4; d_gene: TRBD1; v_gene: TRBV7-8; abundance: many
CDR3aa: CASNLSADEQYF; CDR3nt: TGTGCCAGCAACCTGAGCGCGGACGAGCAGTACTTC; j_gene: TRBJ2-7; d_gene: NA; v_gene: TRBV12-3/TRBV12-4; abundance: few
CDR3aa: CSVDRGVTEAFF; CDR3nt: TGCAGCGTTGACAGGGGGGTTACTGAAGCTTTCTTT; j_gene: TRBJ1-1; d_gene: TRBD1; v_gene: TRBV29-1; abundance: NA
CDR3aa: CASSLVQQVEQFF; CDR3nt: TGTGCCAGCAGTTTAGTTCAACAGGTCGAGCAGTTCTTC; j_gene: TRBJ2-1; d_gene: NA; v_gene: TRBV12-3/TRBV12-4; abundance: NA
CDR3aa: CASSSSGSVGETQYF; CDR3nt: TGTGCCAGCAGTAGTAGCGGGAGCGTCGGAGAGACCCAGTACTTC; j_gene: TRBJ2-5; d_gene: TRBD2; v_gene: TRBV6-1; abundance: few
CDR3aa: CASSSQAGMNTEAFF; CDR3nt: TGTGCCAGCAGCTCGCAGGCAGGGATGAACACTGAAGCTTTCTTT; j_gene: TRBJ1-1; d_gene: NA; v_gene: TRBV7-2; abundance: NA
CDR3aa: CASRVFSGGLADTQYF; CDR3nt: TGTGCCAGCCGAGTTTTCAGCGGGGGGCTGGCAGATACGCAGTATTTT; j_gene: TRBJ2-3; d_gene: TRBD2; v_gene: TRBV6-5; abundance: NA
CDR3aa: CASSEYRSANEKLFF; CDR3nt: TGTGCCAGCAGTGAATATCGGTCGGCTAATGAAAAACTGTTTTTT; j_gene: TRBJ1-4; d_gene: NA; v_gene: TRBV25-1; abundance: many
CDR3aa: CAIAWGTQSYEQYF; CDR3nt: TGTGCCATCGCCTGGGGGACTCAATCCTACGAGCAGTACTTC; j_gene: TRBJ2-7; d_gene: NA; v_gene: TRBV10-3; abundance: few
CDR3aa: CASSLGHVGNEQFF; CDR3nt: TGTGCCAGCAGCTTAGGGCACGTCGGCAATGAGCAGTTCTTC; j_gene: TRBJ2-1; d_gene: NA; v_gene: TRBV7-7; abundance: NA
CDR3aa: CASSGTDPSTDTQYF; CDR3nt: TGTGCCAGCAGCGGGACCGACCCTAGCACAGATACGCAGTATTTT; j_gene: TRBJ2-3; d_gene: NA; v_gene: TRBV7-9; abundance: many
CDR3aa: CASSQASGRGDYEQYF; CDR3nt: TGTGCCAGCAGCCAAGCTAGCGGGAGGGGGGACTACGAGCAGTACTTC; j_gene: TRBJ2-7; d_gene: TRBD2; v_gene: TRBV4-2; abundance: NA
CDR3aa: CSTTPVVREFGNEQFF; CDR3nt: TGCAGTACTACCCCGGTTGTTCGGGAGTTTGGAAATGAGCAGTTCTTC; j_gene: TRBJ2-1; d_gene: NA; v_gene: TRBV20-1; abundance: few
CDR3aa: CASSLTSREGTEAFF; CDR3nt: TGCGCCAGCAGCTTGACTTCCAGGGAGGGGACTGAAGCTTTCTTT; j_gene: TRBJ1-1; d_gene: NA; v_gene: TRBV5-1; abundance: few
CDR3aa: CASNHRNGVLHGYTF; CDR3nt: TGTGCCAGCAACCACCGAAACGGGGTATTGCATGGCTACACCTTC; j_gene: TRBJ1-2; d_gene: NA; v_gene: TRBV5-6; abundance: NA
CDR3aa: CAISLDRGVDTQYF; CDR3nt: TGTGCCATCAGCCTGGACAGGGGAGTAGATACGCAGTATTTT; j_gene: TRBJ2-3; d_gene: TRBD1; v_gene: TRBV10-3; abundance: NA
CDR3aa: CASSQVTPGTGVNTGELFF; CDR3nt: TGTGCCAGCAGCCAAGTCACCCCCGGGACAGGGGTGAACACCGGGGAGCTGTTTTTT; j_gene: TRBJ2-2; d_gene: TRBD1; v_gene: TRBV3-1; abundance: NA
CDR3aa: CASSHPRTTYNEQFF; CDR3nt: TGTGCCAGCAGCCACCCGAGGACTACCTACAATGAGCAGTTCTTC; j_gene: TRBJ2-1; d_gene: NA; v_gene: TRBV7-9; abundance: NA
CDR3aa: CASSWGSNNEKLFF; CDR3nt: TGTGCCAGCTCGTGGGGGAGCAATAATGAAAAACTGTTTTTT; j_gene: TRBJ1-4; d_gene: NA; v_gene: TRBV3-1; abundance: NA
CDR3aa: CASSVEGGALNEQFF; CDR3nt: TGTGCCAGCAGTGTTGAAGGGGGGGCTCTGAATGAGCAGTTCTTC; j_gene: TRBJ2-1; d_gene: NA; v_gene: TRBV6-4; abundance: NA
CDR3aa: CSVVGDRIQETQYF; CDR3nt: TGCAGCGTTGTGGGGGACAGAATACAAGAGACCCAGTACTTC; j_gene: TRBJ2-5; d_gene: TRBD1; v_gene: TRBV29-1; abundance: many
CDR3aa: CSASVSTDTQYF; CDR3nt: TGCAGTGCTAGTGTTAGCACAGATACGCAGTATTTT; j_gene: TRBJ2-3; d_gene: NA; v_gene: TRBV20-1; abundance: NA
CDR3aa: CASSLVAAQETQYF; CDR3nt: TGTGCCAGCAGCTTAGTCGCAGCCCAAGAGACCCAGTACTTC; j_gene: TRBJ2-5; d_gene: NA; v_gene: TRBV11-2; abundance: few
CDR3aa: CASSLTSGNLEMYEQYF; CDR3nt: TGTGCCAGCAGCCTGACTAGCGGGAACCTAGAGATGTACGAGCAGTACTTC; j_gene: TRBJ2-7; d_gene: TRBD2; v_gene: TRBV7-2; abundance: many
CDR3aa: CASKMVGTDGGQPQHF; CDR3nt: TGTGCCAGCAAAATGGTAGGGACGGATGGAGGTCAGCCCCAGCATTTT; j_gene: TRBJ1-5; d_gene: NA; v_gene: TRBV6-1; abundance: few
CDR3aa: CASSQAPQYSLLEGYTF; CDR3nt: TGCGCCAGCAGCCAAGCCCCTCAATACTCCCTCCTGGAGGGCTACACCTTC; j_gene: TRBJ1-2; d_gene: NA; v_gene: TRBV4-1; abundance: many
CDR3aa: CASRRQGTGANVLTF; CDR3nt: TGTGCCAGCAGAAGACAGGGGACCGGGGCCAACGTCCTGACTTTC; j_gene: TRBJ2-6; d_gene: TRBD1; v_gene: TRBV12-3/TRBV12-4; abundance: NA
CDR3aa: CASSPIPGWYNSPLHF; CDR3nt: TGTGCCAGCTCACCAATCCCAGGGTGGTATAATTCACCCCTCCACTTT; j_gene: TRBJ1-6; d_gene: NA; v_gene: TRBV18; abundance: few
CDR3aa: CASSFSSRITNTEAFF; CDR3nt: TGTGCCAGCAGTTTCTCTTCGCGGATTACGAACACTGAAGCTTTCTTT; j_gene: TRBJ1-1; d_gene: NA; v_gene: TRBV12-3/TRBV12-4; abundance: few
CDR3aa: CASSRPQGGYRYYNEQFF; CDR3nt: TGTGCCAGCAGCAGACCCCAAGGGGGATATAGATACTACAATGAGCAGTTCTTC; j_gene: TRBJ2-1; d_gene: NA; v_gene: TRBV21-1; abundance: NA
CDR3aa: CASSQEYRGSEQYF; CDR3nt: TGTGCCAGCAGCCAAGAGTACAGGGGCTCCGAGCAGTACTTC; j_gene: TRBJ2-7; d_gene: TRBD1; v_gene: TRBV3-1; abundance: NA
CDR3aa: CASSYSSSREIIAKNIQYF; CDR3nt: TGTGCCAGCAGTTACTCGAGTAGCAGGGAGATAATAGCCAAAAACATTCAGTACTTC; j_gene: TRBJ2-4; d_gene: NA; v_gene: TRBV6-5; abundance: few
CDR3aa: CASSSDPGESYEQYF; CDR3nt: TGTGCCAGCAGTTCGGACCCAGGGGAATCCTACGAGCAGTACTTC; j_gene: TRBJ2-7; d_gene: NA; v_gene: TRBV27; abundance: few
CDR3aa: CASSITVGTGGNQPQHF; CDR3nt: TGTGCCAGCAGTATTACAGTCGGGACAGGGGGCAATCAGCCCCAGCATTTT; j_gene: TRBJ1-5; d_gene: TRBD1; v_gene: TRBV12-3/TRBV12-4; abundance: few
CDR3aa: CSARPGQGFNEQFF; CDR3nt: TGCAGTGCTAGACCCGGACAGGGCTTCAATGAGCAGTTCTTC; j_gene: TRBJ2-1; d_gene: TRBD1; v_gene: TRBV20-1; abundance: NA
CDR3aa: CASSLTVSVYEQYF; CDR3nt: TGTGCCAGCAGTTTAACGGTTTCGGTCTACGAGCAGTACTTC; j_gene: TRBJ2-7; d_gene: NA; v_gene: TRBV27; abundance: few
CDR3aa: CASARGGRTDTQYF; CDR3nt: TGTGCCAGCGCGCGGGGGGGCCGAACAGATACGCAGTATTTT; j_gene: TRBJ2-3; d_gene: TRBD2; v_gene: TRBV7-2; abundance: many
CDR3aa: CASIGGLNTGELFF; CDR3nt: TGTGCCAGCATTGGGGGACTAAACACCGGGGAGCTGTTTTTT; j_gene: TRBJ2-2; d_gene: TRBD2; v_gene: TRBV2; abundance: few
CDR3aa: CSARQGASNTGELFF; CDR3nt: TGCAGTGCTAGACAGGGGGCCTCGAACACCGGGGAGCTGTTTTTT; j_gene: TRBJ2-2; d_gene: TRBD1; v_gene: TRBV20-1; abundance: few
CDR3aa: CASTQLRRGGYTF; CDR3nt: TGTGCCAGCACCCAGTTACGGCGAGGGGGCTACACCTTC; j_gene: TRBJ1-2; d_gene: NA; v_gene: TRBV6-2/TRBV6-3; abundance: few
CDR3aa: CASSTGLVVDEQFF; CDR3nt: TGCGCCAGCAGCACTGGACTAGTGGTGGATGAGCAGTTCTTC; j_gene: TRBJ2-1; d_gene: TRBD2; v_gene: TRBV5-1; abundance: NA
CDR3aa: CASSLASTNEKLFF; CDR3nt: TGTGCCAGCAGTTTAGCGTCAACTAATGAAAAACTGTTTTTT; j_gene: TRBJ1-4; d_gene: NA; v_gene: TRBV12-3/TRBV12-4; abundance: few
CDR3aa: CASSYLTQYF; CDR3nt: TGTGCCAGCAGTTACCTTACGCAGTATTTT; j_gene: TRBJ2-3; d_gene: NA; v_gene: TRBV25-1; abundance: NA
CDR3aa: CASSAPGRGQGWHEQFF; CDR3nt: TGTGCCAGCAGCGCCCCTGGGCGGGGACAGGGATGGCATGAGCAGTTCTTC; j_gene: TRBJ2-1; d_gene: TRBD1; v_gene: TRBV11-2; abundance: NA